This T cell receptor beta chain was sequenced for a study of blood T cell repertoires in COVID-19. Across the study: PBMCs, B-cell-depleted T cells, or T cells provided the cDNA or gDNA that made up the material.

The data were produced by immunoSEQ multiplex PCR, yet TCRdb's version contains in-frame clones alone and is incomplete. The sample holds more than 250,000 clones, around 90% seen once. This CDR3 has 14 amino acids. Germline V CDR1 and CDR2: SGHDT, YYEEEE. Trimming stripped 2 bases from V and 3 bases from J, with 6 bases between. Sequenced: PBMCs or T cells enriched from blood (not recorded which). The source of this sequence is a woman aged 30 to 39 who had recovered from COVID-19. V usage is TRBV5-6 and J usage is TRBJ1-6; D unclear. The CDR3 sequence is CASSFTDYNSPLHF. CDR3 DNA: TGTGCCAGCAGCTTCACAGACTATAATTCACCCCTCCACTTT.